The 18 T cell receptor beta chains reported below all come from one sample, sequenced in a study of blood T cells in healthy people across ages. A sample-barcoded 5' primer and a J-beta primer mix were used in a second PCR of roughly 7 to 12 cycles. Via MiXCR, TCRdb re-called the 5' RACE reads, giving one row per CDR3 protein. The sample records some 1.5 million distinct CDR3 sequences, roughly 27% being singletons. Material for sequencing was blood. The receptors were gathered from a woman in her 30s in good health.

The chain uses TRBV10-3 and TRBJ2-1; 10 bases agree with TRBD2. The germline CDR1 and CDR2 sequences are ENHRY and SYGVKD. The trim removed 10 bases at V and 1 base at J, leaving 4 bases unmatched. The CDR3 loop spans 14 amino acids. CDR3 sequence reads: CATRGLASYNEQFF. The CDR3 bases are TGTGCCACCAGGGGACTAGCGTCCTACAATGAGCAGTTCTTC.

The V call is TRBV5-5, the J call TRBJ2-3; TRBD1 or TRBD2 may be the D gene (5 bases each). Trimming took 6 bases from V and 2 from J, leaving 19 bases between them. Germline-derived CDR1 and CDR2 are SGHKS and YYEKEE (reference sequence). CDR3 length equals 16 residues. CDR3 residues: CASTIGAPGNTDTQYF. CDR3 DNA: TGTGCCAGCACCATCGGGGCGCCAGGTAACACAGATACGCAGTATTTT.

Here the CDR3 DNA reads TGTGCCAGCAGCTTAGCCGGGCAGAGCGGCTACACCTTC. It translates to CASSLAGQSGYTF. The chain employs TRBV7-2 and TRBJ1-2; no clear D. The CDR3 spans 13 residues. Germline CDR1 is SGHTA and CDR2 is FQGNSA. The V gene lost 0 bases and the J gene lost 8 bases, with 10 bases spanning the gap. Full variable domain (remainder filled in from reference TRBV7-2 and TRBJ1-2): GAGVSQSPSNKVTEKGKDVELRCDPISGHTALYWYRQSLGQGLEFLIYFQGNSAPDKSGLPSDRFSAERTGGSVSTLTIQRTQQEDSAVYLCASSLAGQSGYTFGSGTRLTVV.

This clonotype was picked up a small number of times. The rearrangement links TRBV29-1 to TRBJ1-1, with D unclear. From germline, CDR1 is SQVTM and CDR2 ANQGSEA. Trimming pared 2 bases from V and 1 base from J, leaving 8 bases between. This CDR3 is built from 13 residues. The CDR3 reads CSVERPPNTEAFF. CDR3 in DNA: TGCAGCGTTGAAAGACCTCCGAACACTGAAGCTTTCTTT. Based on the CDR3 plus reference TRBV29-1 and TRBJ1-1, the full variable domain is SAVISQKPSRDICQRGTSLTIQCQVDSQVTMMFWYRQQPGQSLTLIATANQGSEATYESGFVIDKFPISRPNLTFSTLTVSNMSPEDSSIYLCSVERPPNTEAFFGQGTRLTVV.

This clonotype came up many times. The V call is TRBV20-1, the J call TRBJ2-7; D gene unclear. Germline-derived CDR1 and CDR2 are DFQATT and SNEGSKA (reference sequence). The CDR3 totals 13 residues. V shed 1 base and J shed 2 bases, with 9 bases lying between them. The DNA of the CDR3 is TGCAGTGCTAGAGTCCGAGGTCCCTACGAGCAGTACTTC. This codes for CSARVRGPYEQYF.

The gene calls are TRBV15 and TRBJ2-7; D uncertain. CDR3 length: 14 residues. The germline V and J ends were trimmed by 1 base and 0 bases, with 7 bases remaining between them. The germline V gene has CDR1 LNHNV and CDR2 YYDKDF (reference sequence). CDR3 nucleotides: TGTGCCACCAGCAGAGGACCAAACTCCTACGAGCAGTACTTC. This sequence encodes CATSRGPNSYEQYF.

The V gene is TRBV27, the J gene TRBJ2-7, with D perhaps matching TRBD1 or TRBD2 (6 bases each). The length of the CDR3 is 15 residues. The germline V and J ends were trimmed by 8 bases and 3 bases, with 20 bases remaining between them. The germline V gene has CDR1 MNHEY and CDR2 SMNVEV (reference sequence). The CDR3 protein is CASGPLGGGVYEQYF. The CDR3 DNA follows: TGTGCCAGCGGCCCTTTAGGGGGAGGAGTCTACGAGCAGTACTTC.

The chain combines TRBV9 with TRBJ2-5; 7 bases match TRBD2. The V gene's germline CDR1 is SGDLS and CDR2 YYNGEE. The CDR3 contains 16 residues. Trimming removed 5 bases from V and 11 bases from J; junction bases left unmatched: 21. CDR3 amino acids: CASRLPGLAVYNEQYF. The CDR3 nucleotides are TGTGCCAGCAGGTTACCGGGGCTAGCGGTCTACAATGAGCAGTACTTC.

This clonotype was observed a handful of times. The chain employs TRBV28 and TRBJ1-1; D gene ambiguous. The CDR3 spans 11 residues. Trimming pared 7 bases from V and 0 bases from J, leaving 3 bases between. Germline V CDR1 and CDR2: MDHEN, SYDVKM. DNA for the CDR3: TGTGCCAGCACCGTGAACACTGAAGCTTTCTTT. Translated: CASTVNTEAFF. Drawing the rest from reference TRBV28 and TRBJ1-1, the complete variable domain is DVKVTQSSRYLVKRTGEKVFLECVQDMDHENMFWYRQDPGLGLRLIYFSYDVKMKEKGDIPEGYSVSREKKERFSLILESASTNQTSMYLCASTVNTEAFFGQGTRLTVV.

This clonotype was detected only a few times. The V and J genes are TRBV20-1 and TRBJ2-7; 9 bases fit TRBD1. Near its end, the DNA agrees better with TRBJ2-5, so the J call may be wrong. The CDR3 is 15 residues long. CDR1 and CDR2 from the germline V gene are DFQATT and SNEGSKA (reference sequence). Here the CDR3 DNA reads TGCAGTGCGCGAGGGGACAGGGTCTTCGGGGAGACCCAGTACTTC. Protein product: CSARGDRVFGETQYF.

The chain couples TRBV14 to TRBJ2-1; 10 nucleotides agree with TRBD2. From germline, CDR1 is SGHDN and CDR2 FVKESK. Trimming cost V 1 base and J 7 bases; bases outside gene matches: 19. The CDR3 sequence is 20 residues long. The CDR3 protein is CASSQVRGLRVAGGENEQFF. The CDR3 DNA follows: TGTGCCAGCAGCCAAGTACGGGGATTGAGAGTAGCGGGAGGAGAGAATGAGCAGTTCTTC.

This chain connects TRBV28 to TRBJ1-1; D is perhaps TRBD1 (5 bases). V was cut by 2 bases and J by 5 bases, with 12 bases left in between. The CDR3 length is 14 residues. CDR1 is MDHEN, CDR2 SYDVKM, per germline. The CDR3 loop is CASSLVRVWTEAFF. CDR3 nucleotides: TGTGCCAGCAGTTTAGTCAGGGTTTGGACTGAAGCTTTCTTT. Looking up the rest from reference TRBV28 and TRBJ1-1 gives the full variable domain: DVKVTQSSRYLVKRTGEKVFLECVQDMDHENMFWYRQDPGLGLRLIYFSYDVKMKEKGDIPEGYSVSREKKERFSLILESASTNQTSMYLCASSLVRVWTEAFFGQGTRLTVV.

As to this clonotype: A much larger clone differs by one base, so this may be a read error. The chain recombines TRBV21-1 with TRBJ2-5; the D segment call TRBD2 is taken from the table without a DNA check. TRBV21-1 is a pseudogene segment. The CDR3 extends over 16 amino acids. In DNA, the CDR3 is TGTGCCAGCAGCAAGCCTAGCGGGGGATACCGAGAGACCCAGTACTTC. This codes for CASSKPSGGYRETQYF.

This sequence joins TRBV24-1 and TRBJ1-5; D gene unclear. Between the trimmed V and J ends, which lost 4 bases and 5 bases, there was a span of 17 bases. Germline loops: CDR1 KGHDR, CDR2 SFDVKD. This CDR3 is 16 amino acids long. CDR3 sequence reads: CATSDQRRAGYQPQHF. The CDR3 DNA follows: TGTGCCACCAGTGACCAACGTCGAGCGGGATATCAGCCCCAGCATTTT.

The rearrangement joins TRBV2 to TRBJ2-3, with no clear D. This CDR3 region has 13 residues. CDR1 is SNHLY and CDR2 is FYNNEI in the germline V gene. V was shortened by 8 bases and J by 4 bases, with 13 bases between the two germline ends. CDR3 amino acids: CASCGNAADTQYF. As DNA, the CDR3 is TGTGCCAGCTGTGGGAATGCTGCAGATACGCAGTATTTT.

This clonotype occurred many times. The V call is TRBV10-3, the J call TRBJ2-7, with 7 bases that match TRBD1. V lost 7 bases and J lost 5; bases outside the gene matches: 11. From germline, CDR1 is ENHRY and CDR2 SYGVKD. The CDR3 is 14 residues long. DNA for the CDR3: TGTGCCATCACTTCTTTTGGGACAGTCAACGAGCAGTACTTC. It encodes CAITSFGTVNEQYF.

V and J are TRBV5-1 and TRBJ1-1, with D uncertain. V dropped 3 bases and J dropped 3 bases, with 12 bases sitting between them. The CDR3 is 14 residues long. Germline V gene lookup returns CDR1 SGHRS and CDR2 YFSETQ. The CDR3 nucleotides read TGCGCCAGCAGCTCAGGCCTCTGGGACACTGAAGCTTTCTTT. It specifies CASSSGLWDTEAFF.

The chain combines TRBV12-3 or TRBV12-4 with TRBJ2-1; TRBD2 is a possible D gene (5 bases). The CDR3 length is 15 residues. The ends were cut back, 6 bases at V and 10 bases at J, with 22 bases in the middle. The chain's CDR3 is CASSYEGLAPVEQFF. The CDR3 bases are TGTGCCAGCAGCTACGAGGGCCTAGCCCCCGTAGAGCAGTTCTTC.